These T cell receptor beta chains were read from a single sample in a study of T cell responses to AZD1222 COVID-19 vaccine. Profiled with immunoSEQ multiplex PCR; TCRdb holds only in-frame clones, not every one. This table holds some 100,000 clones, about 88% found once. The sample was peripheral blood, taken on day 0 of AZD1222 vaccination. The origin of the receptors is an adult in good health. CDR3s include the opening cysteine and the closing phenylalanine or tryptophan.

v_call: TRBV28; cdr3_aa: CASSYSGLAGDNEQFF
v_call: TRBV11-2; cdr3_aa: CASSPGSGGPGYEQYF
v_call: TRBV28; cdr3_aa: CASSRSNTEAFF
v_call: TRBV27; cdr3_aa: CASSPGWNTEAFF
v_call: TRBV18; cdr3_aa: CASSPIGTFNTEAFF
v_call: TRBV15; cdr3_aa: CATSRSLSRGYTF
v_call: TRBV11-2; cdr3_aa: CASSADRSFYNEQFF
v_call: TRBV25-1; cdr3_aa: CASRTGVESTDTQYF
v_call: TRBV5-1; cdr3_aa: CASSSRTTGGLDTQYF
v_call: TRBV19; cdr3_aa: CASSILGGQGEKLFF
v_call: TRBV11-2; cdr3_aa: CASSLGTNYGYTF
v_call: TRBV27; cdr3_aa: CASSSPGHPNTEAFF
v_call: TRBV19; cdr3_aa: CASTTVVNSNQPQHF
v_call: TRBV7-8; cdr3_aa: CASSSPGLAGVYEQYF
v_call: TRBV7-8; cdr3_aa: CASSSTTSVEAFF
v_call: TRBV7-9; cdr3_aa: CASSLTVEAFF
v_call: TRBV18; cdr3_aa: CASSPSSPRTLTEAFF
v_call: TRBV5-1; cdr3_aa: CASSFLGQIYGYTF
v_call: TRBV11-2; cdr3_aa: CASSPRGGTYEQYF
v_call: TRBV29-1; cdr3_aa: CSVERAGLHRGAFF
v_call: TRBV4-1; cdr3_aa: CASSHLPPTGGLFF
v_call: TRBV9; cdr3_aa: CASSATKNLNTEAFF
v_call: TRBV15; cdr3_aa: CATSRDGAAQREKLFF
v_call: TRBV2; cdr3_aa: CASSRYLEAFF
v_call: TRBV6-5; cdr3_aa: CASSQTGSSNQPQHF
v_call: TRBV30; cdr3_aa: CAWSLQDEAFF
v_call: TRBV6-5; cdr3_aa: CASLIGQGPDGYTF
v_call: TRBV3-1/TRBV3-2; cdr3_aa: CASSPRTGSGAFF
v_call: TRBV3-1/TRBV3-2; cdr3_aa: CASSQGWWRSSTDTQYF
v_call: TRBV9; cdr3_aa: CASSPTLSGEALQETQYF
v_call: TRBV5-1; cdr3_aa: CASSLVRGRVNEQFF
v_call: TRBV7-8; cdr3_aa: CASSRGVNTEAFF
v_call: TRBV12-3/TRBV12-4; cdr3_aa: CASSARGLDGYTF
v_call: TRBV5-6; cdr3_aa: CASSFSDASQPQHF
v_call: TRBV28; cdr3_aa: CASSALQGVYEQYF
v_call: TRBV7-6; cdr3_aa: CASSNLLIGGFGYGYTF
v_call: TRBV3-1/TRBV3-2; cdr3_aa: CASSQEYGGALRDTQYF
v_call: TRBV6-5; cdr3_aa: CASSPRSNQPQHF
v_call: TRBV28; cdr3_aa: CASSSSVDRGWETQYF
v_call: TRBV15; cdr3_aa: CATSRSTGGGYTF
v_call: TRBV19; cdr3_aa: CTYVERGKMLAQHF
v_call: TRBV2; cdr3_aa: CASSGTGKDEQYF
v_call: TRBV11-2; cdr3_aa: CASSLTSGIKYF
v_call: TRBV9; cdr3_aa: CASSGGGVRANEKLFF
v_call: TRBV18; cdr3_aa: CASSPQTSAVMKGTYNEQFF
v_call: TRBV5-1; cdr3_aa: CASSLGRENTGELFF
v_call: TRBV2; cdr3_aa: CASSFEGNTIYF
v_call: TRBV12-3/TRBV12-4; cdr3_aa: CASSGNRGTEAFF
v_call: TRBV7-9; cdr3_aa: CASSMTDGNTIYF
v_call: TRBV2; cdr3_aa: CASSGTTEAFF